The source of this T cell receptor beta chain is a study of blood T cell repertoires in COVID-19. Sequencing was performed with immunoSEQ multiplex PCR; in TCRdb, only in-frame clones are kept and a portion is missing. The table has some 260,000 clones, around 89% seen once. The CDR3 contains 13 residues. V dropped 6 bases and J dropped 1 base, with 9 bases sitting between them. The germline gives CDR1 SGHTA, CDR2 FQGNSA. The TCR sequence derives from a woman aged 30 to 39 with COVID-19, enrolled during active disease. Material for sequencing was peripheral blood. The rearrangement uses TRBV7-2 and TRBJ1-1, with D hard to call. The CDR3 sequence is CASSRQTNTEAFF. Written as DNA, the CDR3 is TGTGCCAGCAGTCGACAAACGAACACTGAAGCTTTCTTT. The entire variable domain, with the rest obtained from reference TRBV7-2 and TRBJ1-1, is as follows: GAGVSQSPSNKVTEKGKDVELRCDPISGHTALYWYRQSLGQGLEFLIYFQGNSAPDKSGLPSDRFSAERTGGSVSTLTIQRTQQEDSAVYLCASSRQTNTEAFFGQGTRLTVV.